Listed here are 29 T cell receptor beta chains from one sample, sequenced in a study of blood T cell repertoires in COVID-19. TCRdb's copy holds only in-frame clones and misses some; the assay was immunoSEQ multiplex PCR. The table lists approximately 150,000 clones, about 87% of them singletons. The sample comprised peripheral blood. These receptors came from a human donor with COVID-19, enrolled during active disease. The donor label of this sample is uncertain.

This chain uses TRBV9 with TRBJ2-5; 9 bases map to TRBD2. Germline lookup yields CDR1 SGDLS and CDR2 YYNGEE. The CDR3 runs 15 residues. The J segment lost 5 bases and the V segment lost 3 bases, leaving 8 bases of the junction unmatched. In DNA, the CDR3 is TGTGCCAGCAGCGCCGAGGCGGGGGGGCGGGAGACCCAGTACTTC. Its translation is CASSAEAGGRETQYF.

V usage is TRBV19 and J usage is TRBJ1-1; D uncertain. CDR3 size: 15 residues. V was clipped by 3 bases and J by 1 base, with 12 bases between them. Germline assignment: CDR1 LNHDA and CDR2 SQIVND (reference sequence). The CDR3 spells CASSMREEGNTEAFF. As DNA, the CDR3 is TGTGCCAGTAGTATGAGGGAGGAGGGGAACACTGAAGCTTTCTTT. The full variable domain, in which reference TRBV19 and TRBJ1-1 provide the parts outside the CDR3, is DGGITQSPKYLFRKEGQNVTLSCEQNLNHDAMYWYRQDPGQGLRLIYYSQIVNDFQKGDIAEGYSVSREKKESFPLTVTSAQKNPTAFYLCASSMREEGNTEAFFGQGTRLTVV.

The chain recombines TRBV5-1 with TRBJ1-1, with TRBD1 matching over 7 bases. V dropped 0 bases and J dropped 4; count of bases not matched to a gene: 6. The germline V gene encodes CDR1 SGHRS and CDR2 YFSETQ. This CDR3 contains 15 residues. This chain's CDR3 is CASSLVAGGRTEAFF. CDR3 in DNA: TGCGCCAGCAGCTTGGTGGCAGGGGGTCGCACTGAAGCTTTCTTT.

Of note for this clone: The junction differs from germline at one of its ends, possibly a read error. This chain uses TRBV7-6 with TRBJ1-5; TRBD1 aligns across 7 bases. This CDR3 is built from 16 residues. Looked up from germline, CDR1 is SGHVS and CDR2 is FNYEAQ. The CDR3 sequence: CASSKSRGDSNRPQHF. CDR3 in DNA: TGTGCCAGCAGCAAATCGCGAGGGGACAGCAATCGGCCCCAGCATTTT.

The chain has TRBV6-2 or TRBV6-3 and TRBJ2-3, with D unresolved. Trimming pared 4 bases from V and 6 bases from J, leaving 14 bases between. This CDR3 spans 14 amino acids. The germline gives CDR1 MNHEY, CDR2 SVGEGT. The CDR3 DNA reads TGTGCCAGCAGTTCCGACTCGGTTAGGGATACGCAGTATTTT. This sequence encodes CASSSDSVRDTQYF.

CDR3 region: CASRLYEQYF. For the CDR3, the DNA is TGTGCCAGCAGATTATACGAGCAGTACTTC. The rearrangement links TRBV5-4 to TRBJ2-7; D is unresolved. This CDR3 has 10 amino acids. CDR1 is SGHNT, CDR2 YYREEE, per germline (reference sequence). V was pared by 5 bases and J by 4 bases, with 4 bases between.

As DNA, the CDR3 is TGTGCCAGCAGCCAAGGTAGTAGCGGGTTCGGGGAGCTGTTTTTT. The encoded protein is CASSQGSSGFGELFF. The genes are TRBV3-1 (or the pseudogene TRBV3-2) and TRBJ2-2; 7 nucleotides line up with TRBD2. The CDR3 length is 15 residues. Trimming at V came to 1 base and at J to 7 bases, leaving 6 bases not matched to a gene. In germline, CDR1 is LGHDT, CDR2 YNNKEL (reference sequence).

The chain has TRBV27 and TRBJ2-7, with D tentatively TRBD1 (5 bases). The germline V gene encodes CDR1 MNHEY and CDR2 SMNVEV (reference sequence). V dropped 1 base and J dropped 3 bases, with 28 bases sitting between them. The CDR3 runs 20 residues. DNA of the CDR3: TGTGCCAGCAGTTTATTACCCCCAAGCCCCATACAGGTTTCCGGCTACGAGCAGTACTTC. Encoded protein: CASSLLPPSPIQVSGYEQYF.

The chain carries TRBV25-1 and TRBJ1-4, with a weak D call TRBD1 (5 bases). Trimming removed 3 bases at V and 3 bases at J, with 11 bases between. The CDR3 length is 15 residues. The germline CDR1 and CDR2 sequences are MGHDK and SYGVNS. CDR3 DNA sequence: TGTGCCAGCAGTGATTTAGACAGAGCTAATGAAAAACTGTTTTTT. Encoded protein: CASSDLDRANEKLFF.

This rearrangement joins TRBV7-9 to TRBJ1-1; no firm D call. Germline V gives CDR1 SEHNR, CDR2 FQNEAQ (reference sequence). V lost 8 bases and J 8 bases, leaving 15 bases between the germline ends. The CDR3 runs 12 residues. In DNA, the CDR3 is TGTGCCAGCTCCCGAGGGTGGTTAGAAGCTTTCTTT. This codes for CASSRGWLEAFF.

For the CDR3, the DNA is TGTGCCAGCAGTTCCACAGCTACTAACTATGGCTACACCTTC. Its translation is CASSSTATNYGYTF. This chain uses TRBV27 with TRBJ1-2, with D unclear. The germline V gene encodes CDR1 MNHEY and CDR2 SMNVEV (reference sequence). V was cut by 4 bases and J by 0 bases, with 9 bases left in between. The CDR3 contains 14 residues.

This chain connects TRBV9 to TRBJ2-2; 9 nucleotides line up with TRBD1. The CDR3 totals 15 residues. J lost 7 bases, V lost 0 bases, and 4 bases had no gene match. In germline, CDR1 is SGDLS, CDR2 YYNGEE. This CDR3 is CASSVGGQGSGELFF. CDR3 nucleotide sequence: TGTGCCAGCAGCGTAGGGGGACAGGGAAGCGGGGAGCTGTTTTTT.

This chain links TRBV6-1 with TRBJ1-1; D gene unclear. Per the germline V gene, CDR1 is MNHNS and CDR2 is SASEGT. The CDR3 totals 14 residues. Trimming took off 3 bases at V and 5 bases at J, with 13 bases between the two ends. This CDR3 is CASSDSVGVTEAFF. CDR3 coding DNA: TGTGCCAGCAGTGATTCCGTCGGTGTTACTGAAGCTTTCTTT.

This sequence joins TRBV7-3 and TRBJ1-5, with TRBD1 matching over 7 bases. The trim removed 5 bases at V and 7 bases at J, leaving 11 bases unmatched. The germline V gene has CDR1 SGHTA and CDR2 FQGTGA. CDR3 length: 15 residues. The CDR3 sequence is CASSQYGQGDQPQHF. CDR3 bases: TGTGCCAGCAGCCAATATGGGCAGGGGGACCAGCCCCAGCATTTT.

This clone appeared a few times. This sample includes further DNA sequences coding for the same CDR3. The gene calls are TRBV7-9 and TRBJ1-4; 11 nucleotides line up with TRBD1. CDR3 size: 18 residues. Trimming took 1 base from V and 2 from J; bases not matched to a gene: 6. Per the germline V gene, CDR1 is SEHNR and CDR2 is FQNEAQ (reference sequence). This chain's CDR3 is CASSLGWTGGVTNEKLFF. CDR3 DNA sequence: TGTGCCAGCAGCTTAGGTTGGACAGGGGGCGTCACTAATGAAAAACTGTTTTTT.

This chain connects TRBV3-1 (or the pseudogene TRBV3-2) to TRBJ1-2; 7 bases are a match to TRBD1. This CDR3 spans 11 amino acids. The germline gives CDR1 LGHDT, CDR2 YNNKEL (reference sequence). V lost 10 bases to trimming and J lost 3 bases; unmatched junction nucleotides: 2. CDR3 DNA sequence: TGTGCCACGGGGACAGACTATGGCTACACCTTC. Translated, it gives CATGTDYGYTF.

V gene TRBV12-5 combines with J gene TRBJ2-7; the D gene is possibly TRBD1 (5 bases). With 6 bases removed from V and 0 bases from J, the gap between germline ends came to 9 bases. The CDR3 consists of 13 residues. The V gene's germline CDR1 is LGHNT and CDR2 FRNRAP. CDR3 in amino acids: CASGDRGSYEQYF. In DNA, the CDR3 is TGTGCTAGTGGGGATAGGGGCTCCTACGAGCAGTACTTC.

The chain combines TRBV5-6 with TRBJ2-1; tentative D call: TRBD2 (6 bases). CDR1 SGHDT and CDR2 YYEEEE come from the germline V gene. The CDR3 contains 16 residues. Between the trimmed V and J ends, which lost 2 bases and 3 bases, there was a span of 15 bases. The CDR3 here is CASSFRGLGGYNEQFF. The CDR3 region has the DNA TGTGCCAGCAGCTTCCGGGGACTCGGGGGCTACAATGAGCAGTTCTTC.

The chain uses TRBV5-1 and TRBJ2-1, with TRBD2 identical over 10 bases. The CDR3 covers 15 residues. J gave up 8 bases and V 3 bases, and 8 bases lay outside the gene matches. Germline loops: CDR1 SGHRS, CDR2 YFSETQ. DNA for the CDR3: TGCGCCAGCAGCTCCTCTAGCGGGAGTTACGATGAGCAGTTCTTC. This encodes CASSSSSGSYDEQFF. The full variable domain, rest sourced from reference TRBV5-1 and TRBJ2-1, is KAGVTQTPRYLIKTRGQQVTLSCSPISGHRSVSWYQQTPGQGLQFLFEYFSETQRNKGNFPGRFSGRQFSNSRSEMNVSTLELGDSALYLCASSSSSGSYDEQFFGPGTRLTVL.

V usage is TRBV11-2 and J usage is TRBJ2-7; D possibly corresponds to TRBD2 (6 bases). The CDR3 length is 13 residues. Germline-derived CDR1 and CDR2 are SGHAT and FQNNGV. The V gene lost 4 bases and the J gene lost 7 bases, with 14 bases spanning the gap. In DNA form, the CDR3 reads TGTGCCAGCAGCTCCCCGGGACTCCTTGAGCAGTACTTC. It yields the protein CASSSPGLLEQYF. Complete variable domain (other parts from reference TRBV11-2 and TRBJ2-7): EAGVAQSPRYKIIEKRQSVAFWCNPISGHATLYWYQQILGQGPKLLIQFQNNGVVDDSQLPKDRFSAERLKGVDSTLKIQPAKLEDSAVYLCASSSPGLLEQYFGPGTRLTVT.

The V gene is TRBV7-9, the J gene TRBJ1-6; a weak D match, TRBD1 (6 bases). In germline, CDR1 is SEHNR, CDR2 FQNEAQ (reference sequence). CDR3 length: 17 amino acids. Trimming left V 5 bases short and J 8 bases short, with 22 bases between. CDR3 protein: CASSAGGGRVGDSPLHF. CDR3 in DNA: TGTGCCAGCAGCGCCGGCGGGGGGCGAGTTGGAGATTCACCCCTCCACTTT.

The V call is TRBV19, the J call TRBJ2-1; 10 nucleotides align to TRBD2. Looked up from germline, CDR1 is LNHDA and CDR2 is SQIVND (reference sequence). After removal of 7 bases from V and 10 bases from J, the junction contained 7 bases not matched to a gene. There are 13 residues in the CDR3. The DNA of the CDR3 is TGTGCCAGTACAGCGGGAGGGACTCTCGAGCAGTTCTTC. Residues: CASTAGGTLEQFF.

The chain has TRBV4-1 and TRBJ2-1; 9 nucleotides agree with TRBD2. CDR3 length: 13 amino acids. In germline, CDR1 is MGHRA, CDR2 YSYEKL. The J segment lost 9 bases and the V segment lost 3 bases, leaving 3 bases of the junction unmatched. DNA of the CDR3: TGCGCCAGCAGCCATGCGGGGGGGGGTGAGCAGTTCTTC. Encoded protein: CASSHAGGGEQFF.

This clone was counted once. The chain is built from TRBV6-2 or TRBV6-3 and TRBJ2-1, with a weak D call TRBD1 (5 bases). V was trimmed by 6 bases and J by 4 bases, leaving 10 bases between them. Germline V gene data show CDR1 as MNHEY and CDR2 as SVGEGT. The CDR3 consists of 13 residues. DNA for the CDR3: TGTGCCAGCAGCGACAAGGGGTACAATGAGCAGTTCTTC. It specifies CASSDKGYNEQFF.

The V call is TRBV2, the J call TRBJ2-3, with D unresolved. V was clipped by 8 bases and J by 5 bases, with 11 bases between them. Per germline, CDR1 SNHLY and CDR2 FYNNEI. The CDR3 is 12 amino acids. CDR3 bases: TGTGCCAGCGGGCCCTTCGGAGATACGCAGTATTTT. It encodes CASGPFGDTQYF.

This rearrangement joins TRBV2 to TRBJ1-5; unclear D gene. Germline CDR1 is SNHLY and CDR2 is FYNNEI. This CDR3 has 15 residues. V was clipped by 4 bases and J by 0 bases, with 10 bases between them. In DNA form, the CDR3 reads TGTGCCAGCAGTGCCCCGAGTTTTAGCAATCAGCCCCAGCATTTT. Its translation: CASSAPSFSNQPQHF. The full variable domain, its missing parts supplied by reference TRBV2 and TRBJ1-5, is EPEVTQTPSHQVTQMGQEVILRCVPISNHLYFYWYRQILGQKVEFLVSFYNNEISEKSEIFDDQFSVERPDGSNFTLKIRSTKLEDSAMYFCASSAPSFSNQPQHFGDGTRLSIL.

V usage is TRBV7-9 and J usage is TRBJ1-1; no definite D call. This CDR3 spans 13 amino acids. Germline lookup yields CDR1 SEHNR and CDR2 FQNEAQ (reference sequence). Trimming shortened V by 7 bases and J by 1 base, and 10 bases separated the two germline ends. DNA of the CDR3: TGTGCCAGCATCCTCGACACGAACACTGAAGCTTTCTTT. This encodes CASILDTNTEAFF.

This clone was seen just once. This rearrangement joins TRBV6-5 to TRBJ1-5, with TRBD1 identical over 7 bases. The V gene end was trimmed by 9 bases and the J gene end by 2 bases; junction bases not matched to a gene: 7. This CDR3 is built from 14 residues. Looked up from germline, CDR1 is MNHEY and CDR2 is SVGAGI. CDR3 region: CARPARGRNQPQHF. The DNA of the CDR3 is TGTGCCAGGCCCGCAAGGGGGCGCAATCAGCCCCAGCATTTT.

The CDR3 DNA is TGTGCCAGCACCAGAGGTAATGGCTACACCTTC. Translation gives CASTRGNGYTF. V is TRBV9 and J is TRBJ1-2; D unresolved. The CDR3 is 11 residues long. Trimming left V 6 bases short and J 6 bases short, with 9 bases between. The germline CDR1 and CDR2 sequences are SGDLS and YYNGEE.